The 21 T cell receptor beta chains listed next were all sequenced from one sample in a study of cytomegalovirus exposure and HLA in healthy donors. With 60 Vbeta and 13 Jbeta primers, the PCR was carried out. The method was immunoSEQ multiplex PCR; TCRdb's version includes in-frame clones alone and lacks a portion of them. The sample lists about 150,000 clones, about three quarters occurring once. Material for sequencing was PBMCs. These TCRs come from a man aged 40-50 years in good health and CMV-seropositive.

The gene calls are TRBV7-9 and TRBJ2-4, with 7 bases that match TRBD2. Germline lookup yields CDR1 SEHNR and CDR2 FQNEAQ (reference sequence). V gave up 5 bases and J gave up 0 bases; unmatched junction bases: 10. The CDR3 runs to 17 residues. The DNA of the CDR3 is TGTGCCAGCAGCCACGGGACTAAAGGATTAGCCAAAAACATTCAGTACTTC. It yields the protein CASSHGTKGLAKNIQYF.

The J gene is TRBJ2-3, the V gene TRBV29-1; TRBD2 matches 7 bases. Trimming at V came to 4 bases and at J to 13 bases, leaving 8 bases not matched to a gene. Germline V gene sequence: CDR1 SQVTM, CDR2 ANQGSEA. This CDR3 contains 11 residues. The CDR3 region has the DNA TGCAGCGTTGGAGGGGCGGGAGAGGAGTATTTT. It yields the protein CSVGGAGEEYF.

The CDR3 spells CASSLGLASGYNEQFF. The CDR3 nucleotides are TGTGCCAGCAGCTTAGGATTAGCTAGCGGTTACAATGAGCAGTTCTTC. The J gene is TRBJ2-1, the V gene TRBV7-9; 7 bases map to TRBD2. The CDR3 is 16 residues long. Losses at the gene ends were 1 base for V and 4 bases for J; bases not matched to a gene: 7. The V gene's germline CDR1 is SEHNR and CDR2 FQNEAQ (reference sequence).

This chain uses TRBV28 with TRBJ1-5; D call uncertain. V gave up 3 bases and J gave up 4 bases, with 4 bases separating them. The CDR3 runs to 12 residues. Germline V gives CDR1 MDHEN, CDR2 SYDVKM. The CDR3 sequence is CASSLYNQPQHF. The CDR3 coding sequence is TGTGCCAGCAGTTTGTATAATCAGCCCCAGCATTTT.

Notes on this clone: An end of the junction differs from the germline gene, which may be a read error. The rearrangement links TRBV7-9 to TRBJ1-1; D not resolved. This CDR3 region has 14 residues. Germline CDR1 is SEHNR and CDR2 is FQNEAQ (reference sequence). CDR3 coding DNA: TGTTCCAGCAGCCGACCAGCTGCGGGCGGTGAAGCTTTCTTT. Translated: CSSSRPAAGGEAFF.

CDR3 protein: CASSQGWAGAYNEQFF. The CDR3 bases are TGCGCCAGCAGCCAGGGCTGGGCAGGGGCTTACAATGAGCAGTTCTTC. The chain has TRBV4-1 and TRBJ2-1, with TRBD1 as a possible D gene (6 bases). The CDR3 runs 16 residues. The germline V gene encodes CDR1 MGHRA and CDR2 YSYEKL. Trimming shortened V by 3 bases and J by 4 bases, and 16 bases separated the two germline ends.

This clone was seen once. This chain joins TRBV7-9 and TRBJ2-1, with 11 bases matching TRBD2. This CDR3 has 17 residues. The V gene end was trimmed by 5 bases and the J gene end by 6 bases; junction bases not matched to a gene: 12. CDR1 is SEHNR, CDR2 FQNEAQ, per germline (reference sequence). The CDR3 is CASSPLEGLAGGNEQFF. DNA for the CDR3: TGTGCCAGCAGCCCACTGGAGGGCCTAGCGGGAGGCAATGAGCAGTTCTTC.

This chain connects TRBV2 to TRBJ2-7, with 9 bases lining up with TRBD1. Germline CDR1 is SNHLY and CDR2 is FYNNEI. With V trimmed by 7 bases and J by 5 bases, 6 bases remained unmatched. CDR3 length: 13 residues. As DNA, the CDR3 is TGTGCCAGCACCGGACAGGGGATGGACGAGCAGTACTTC. Its translation is CASTGQGMDEQYF.

The J gene is TRBJ2-7, the V gene TRBV30; 9 bases line up with TRBD2. Losses at the gene ends were 2 bases for V and 6 bases for J; bases not matched to a gene: 5. This CDR3 comprises 13 residues. From germline, CDR1 is GTSNPN and CDR2 SVGIG (reference sequence). The CDR3 DNA sequence: TGTGCCTGGAGTTTAGCGGGAGAGGGCGAGCAGTACTTC. Translated: CAWSLAGEGEQYF.

The chain employs TRBV4-1 and TRBJ2-1; weak D call: TRBD2 (6 bases). Looked up from germline, CDR1 is MGHRA and CDR2 is YSYEKL. V was cut by 0 bases and J by 6 bases, with 15 bases left in between. This CDR3 contains 16 residues. The CDR3 coding sequence is TGCGCCAGCAGCCAAGAAGGGGACTCCCCCTTCAATGAGCAGTTCTTC. Protein sequence: CASSQEGDSPFNEQFF.

This rearrangement joins TRBV7-9 to TRBJ2-7; 8 nucleotides match TRBD2. Trimming took 5 bases from V and 7 from J; bases not matched to a gene: 4. Looked up from germline, CDR1 is SEHNR and CDR2 is FQNEAQ (reference sequence). This CDR3 region has 12 residues. CDR3 in amino acids: CASSRLAWEQYF. In nucleotides, the CDR3 is TGTGCCAGCAGCCGACTAGCGTGGGAGCAGTACTTC.

This chain links TRBV2 with TRBJ2-1; 7 nucleotides agree with TRBD1. Per germline, CDR1 SNHLY and CDR2 FYNNEI. CDR3 length equals 12 residues. The V gene end was trimmed by 5 bases and the J gene end by 9 bases; junction bases not matched to a gene: 4. For the CDR3, the DNA is TGTGCCAGCAGTCCCAGGGGGATTGAGCAGTTCTTC. This codes for CASSPRGIEQFF.

This clone came up a few times. The chain is built from TRBV4-2 and TRBJ1-2; a possible D gene is TRBD1 (6 bases). Germline V gene data show CDR1 as LGHNA and CDR2 as YNFKEQ. The CDR3 is made up of 15 amino acids. Trimming stripped 2 bases from V and 4 bases from J, with 14 bases between. The CDR3: CASSQRTVEGYGYTF. For the CDR3, the DNA is TGTGCCAGCAGCCAACGGACAGTCGAAGGCTATGGCTACACCTTC.

The V gene is TRBV19, the J gene TRBJ2-5, with 7 bases identical to TRBD1. J was trimmed by 2 bases and V by 0 bases; bases with no gene match: 9. Germline V gene sequence: CDR1 LNHDA, CDR2 SQIVND (reference sequence). This CDR3 is built from 17 residues. CDR3 coding DNA: TGTGCCAGTAGTATAGATGGGAAGGGGGCGGATCAAGAGACCCAGTACTTC. It encodes CASSIDGKGADQETQYF.

This chain's CDR3 is CASSRTGSSYNEQFF. The CDR3 DNA reads as TGTGCCAGCTCGAGGACGGGGAGCTCCTACAATGAGCAGTTCTTC. The V gene is TRBV5-4, the J gene TRBJ2-1, with a tentative D call TRBD2 (5 bases). The germline CDR1 and CDR2 sequences are SGHNT and YYREEE (reference sequence). The V and J ends lost 7 bases and 0 bases respectively, with 14 bases between them. The CDR3 length is 15 residues.

This clone came up once. This sequence joins TRBV28 and TRBJ1-5; TRBD1 matches 9 bases. V dropped 5 bases and J dropped 3; count of bases not matched to a gene: 5. Germline lookup yields CDR1 MDHEN and CDR2 SYDVKM. The CDR3 length is 15 residues. The CDR3 coding sequence is TGTGCCAGCAGTACGGGACAGGGTAACAATCAGCCCCAGCATTTT. Its translation is CASSTGQGNNQPQHF.

The chain combines TRBV18 with TRBJ2-1; 12 positions match TRBD2. CDR1 KGHSH and CDR2 LQKENI come from the germline V gene. The CDR3 length is 17 residues. Trimming at V came to 3 bases and at J to 6 bases, leaving 9 bases not matched to a gene. The CDR3 nucleotides are TGTGCCAGCTCACCCCTAGCGGGAGGGCCTCTTTCCAATGAGCAGTTCTTC. Translated: CASSPLAGGPLSNEQFF. Based on the CDR3 plus reference TRBV18 and TRBJ2-1, the full variable domain is NAGVMQNPRHLVRRRGQEARLRCSPMKGHSHVYWYRQLPEEGLKFMVYLQKENIIDESGMPKERFSAEFPKEGPSILRIQQVVRGDSAAYFCASSPLAGGPLSNEQFFGPGTRLTVL.

The chain carries TRBV19 and TRBJ1-5; D is ambiguous. The CDR3 is 17 residues long. Germline V gene data show CDR1 as LNHDA and CDR2 as SQIVND (reference sequence). V lost 4 bases and J 2 bases, leaving 18 bases between the germline ends. CDR3 nucleotide sequence: TGTGCCAGTAGTAAAATGGGGAGGGAGTGGGGCAATCAGCCCCAGCATTTT. This encodes CASSKMGREWGNQPQHF.

The rearrangement uses TRBV19 and TRBJ1-1; a weak D match, TRBD1 (6 bases). Germline V gene data show CDR1 as LNHDA and CDR2 as SQIVND (reference sequence). V shed 7 bases and J shed 1 base, with 16 bases lying between them. The CDR3 contains 15 residues. CDR3 in amino acids: CASTTRQATNTEAFF. The DNA for the CDR3 is TGTGCCAGTACCACTCGACAGGCCACGAACACTGAAGCTTTCTTT.

The chain uses TRBV19 and TRBJ1-1; 8 bases fit TRBD1. V lost 4 bases, J lost 3 bases, and 1 base stayed unmatched. From germline, CDR1 is LNHDA and CDR2 SQIVND (reference sequence). The CDR3 is 13 amino acids. CDR3 nucleotide sequence: TGTGCCAGTAGTACGGACAGGGACACTGAAGCTTTCTTT. Translating gives CASSTDRDTEAFF.

The J gene is TRBJ2-5, the V gene TRBV27, with 7 bases identical to TRBD2. Germline CDR1 and CDR2: MNHEY and SMNVEV (reference sequence). J lost 5 bases, V lost 6 bases, and 3 bases had no gene match. The CDR3 extends over 12 amino acids. The CDR3 DNA is TGTGCCAGCAGGGGGGGGAGGGAGACCCAGTACTTC. Translated: CASRGGRETQYF.